This T cell receptor (beta chain) is from a study of blood T cell repertoires in COVID-19. Study details: Samples taken during acute and convalescent COVID-19 were collected in the United States, Italy and Spain. T cells, B-cell-depleted T cells, or PBMCs supplied cDNA or gDNA.

Per germline, CDR1 SGHTA and CDR2 FQGTGA. This CDR3 contains 16 residues. The junction had 8 bases not matched to a gene; V was cut back by 1 base and J by 9 bases. This clone was seen only once. This table comes from immunoSEQ multiplex PCR, and its TCRdb copy is limited to in-frame clones, with some not included. Here the sample spans roughly 200,000 clones, approximately 81% being singletons. The sample comprised peripheral blood. The J gene is TRBJ2-1, the V gene TRBV7-3, with 11 bases aligning to TRBD2. This sequence was found in an elderly woman with acute or convalescent COVID-19. CDR3 in DNA: TGTGCCAGCAGCTTAATTACTAGCGGGAGAGGCAGTGAGCAGTTCTTC. Protein product: CASSLITSGRGSEQFF.